This paragraph reports one TCR beta chain. Many counts were recorded for this clonotype. Its antigen specificity is not known. Per-nucleotide qualities are absent, and no much larger clonotype sits a single base away. Library creation used multiplex PCR. The instrument was an Illumina HiSeq 4000. CDR3 regions were amplified by Arm-PCR with iRepertoire HTBI primers to construct TCR beta libraries. PCR products were gel purified before sequencing. In the authors' own workflow: Gene usage analysis of CDR3 amino acid clonotypes relied on the roughly 60 TRBV and 14 TRBJ segments identified across samples. Filtered high-quality paired reads were merged into contigs using COPE and FqMerger. BLAST was used to align contigs to IMGT TRBV, TRBD and TRBJ reference genes, with CDR3 defined following IMGT. Any clonotype with a frequency above 0.1% was classified as a highly expanded clone. Shannon entropy served as the measure of repertoire diversity, while the Gini coefficient captured V-J evenness. Clonotypes shared by more than one individual were considered public. TCRdb reanalyzed the raw reads on its own, using fastp at Q25 for trimming and MiXCR for clone calling, and kept in-frame beta chains. Records with the same CDR3 protein are collapsed into one entry carrying the most frequent genes and DNA. TCRdb, not the original authors, processed these V and J calls. In this sample the table shows a few hundred thousand distinct CDR3 sequences, approximately 12% of which occur a single time. The biggest ten clones account for over 15% of the sample.

The junction shows trimming of 4 bases on V and 5 bases on J, plus 14 bases between the germline ends. Per the germline V gene (reference sequence), MNHEY is the CDR1 and SMNVEV is the CDR2. From the cysteine up to the phenylalanine, the CDR3 has a length of 14 residues. The kept DNA is CDR3 alone, 42 bases in frame from the first base. The data are from a study of regulatory T cells in long-lasting Graves disease (dated by TCRdb to the early 2020s). Turning to the overall study: Antithyroid drugs had been taken for less than 3 months by newly diagnosed Graves' disease patients. A total of around 35 samples underwent TCR sequencing: about 13 from persistent and approximately 20 from newly diagnosed Graves' disease patients. Patients with persistent Graves' disease were compared with patients with newly diagnosed Graves' disease using TCR sequencing and RNA sequencing of peripheral blood. The study took place in China and was registered as a clinical trial.

Overall results and qualifications from the work: Compared with newly diagnosed patients, persistent Graves' disease patients had lower TCR Shannon entropy and fewer highly expanded clones, which suggests clonal expansion. Sequencing and analysis were limited to the TCR beta chain. Peripheral blood alone was examined, since thyroid tissue, which constituted the primary lesion, could not be accessed. Preferential use of TRBV28, TRBJ1-2 and TRBJ2-5 was observed in persistent disease, whereas TRBV20-1 and TRBJ2-1 were favored in newly diagnosed disease. More public clonotypes were shared among persistent patients (approximately 3,000) than among newly diagnosed patients (roughly 1,000). The small sample size was acknowledged by the authors as a limitation that may reduce accuracy.

In light of the paper, this sample's time point label describes: newly diagnosed GD, antithyroid drugs for less than 3 months. For both TCR sequencing and RNA sequencing, RNA was extracted from PBMCs in TRIzol. The diagnosis of Graves' disease was made according to American Thyroid Association guidelines. The patients came from an endocrinology department in Xi'an, China. Each patient gave approximately 9.7 milliliters of peripheral blood, collected in an EDTA anticoagulant tube. Ficoll Paque Plus density gradient separation was used to isolate PBMCs, and no further T cell sorting was performed. RNA quality was checked with an Agilent 2100 Bioanalyzer and agarose gel, and concentration with a NanoDrop 2000. The sample was also linked to a second study, of T cells in Graves' hyperthyroidism and ophthalmopathy. As the second study states: Stable Graves' hyperthyroidism was defined as the absence of progression to ophthalmopathy over 18 months of follow-up. Hyperthyroidism patients were newly diagnosed, with disease duration under 2 months, and aged 18 to 65 years. The study excluded patients with uncontrolled infections, other autoimmune diseases, pregnancy or lactation. Diagnoses relied on clinical symptoms, serum thyroxine and TRAb, thyroid ultrasound and orbital computed tomography. For the first round of RT-PCR on the TCR CDR3, the HTBI primer set was used together with the Qiagen OneStep RT-PCR kit. Blood samples also contained most of the expanded thyroid clonotypes (frequency above 0.001), which suggests that blood repertoires may reflect thyroid immune responses. Ophthalmopathy was separated from stable hyperthyroidism by a 13 V-J signature model, with approximately 86% sensitivity and about 81% specificity obtained in cross-validation and 80%/75% obtained in testing. In validation, the model predicted progression to ophthalmopathy a median of approximately 6.6 months before onset, with 70% to 71% sensitivity and about 72% specificity. TCR V-J signatures able to tell the groups apart were searched for in a discovery cohort of 95 or so patients, of whom more than 40 had Graves' ophthalmopathy and 57 had stable Graves' hyperthyroidism. Prospective prediction of ophthalmopathy was tested in an independent validation cohort consisting of some 19 hyperthyroidism patients and 17 patients who later progressed to ophthalmopathy. The 100 discovery patients were randomly divided into training and test sets at a 7:3 ratio. In several Graves' hyperthyroidism patients, the study also compared T-cell repertoires from thyroid tissue with T-cell repertoires from blood. Following sampling, methimazole starting at 30 mg daily was given to hyperthyroidism patients, and high-dose intravenous methylprednisolone was given to ophthalmopathy patients. Libraries were constructed in a second round of multiplex PCR, after which size selection and purification were carried out. Sequencing of the libraries was done on an Illumina HiSeq2000 using paired-end 100 bp reads. SOAPnuke was used to process the raw data, removing reads that contained adapters or uncalled bases, had a mean Phred below 15, or lacked an exact match to the constant primer or identifier. High-quality paired reads were merged with COPE v1.2.5, and unique nucleotide sequences were defined as clonotypes. Clonotypes were aligned to IMGT TRBV, TRBD and TRBJ reference segments using MiTCR v1.1. Analysis was restricted to V-J combinations with a frequency above 0.0001, which covered about 99% of repertoires. The TCS score was defined as F50 (clonal expansion) divided by E x V (chaos), with BLOSUM62-based TCRdist calculated between CDR3 peptides within each V-J. Welch's t-statistics and random forest reduced roughly 540 V-J features to around 14, which were used in a naive Bayes classifier (R e1071). No statistical method was used to fix the sample size in advance, and group allocation was not hidden from the investigators. The paper reports TCR Vbeta CDR3 sequencing of 130 to 150 peripheral blood samples: 43 ophthalmopathy, about 75 hyperthyroidism and approximately 17 progressor patients.

The sample consisted of peripheral blood mononuclear cells (PBMCs), taken at new diagnosis, from a patient treated with antithyroid drugs. The source is a woman aged 18-29 years with Graves disease. Donor details come from another sample of the same person, matched by shared clones. The rearrangement combines TRBV27 with TRBJ2-5; D gene: possibly TRBD2, on 7 matching bases. The nucleotide sequence is given as TGTGCCAGCAGTTCCCGTGGGGGGGCGGAGACCCAGTACTTC. Translated, this is CASSSRGGAETQYF.